This is a list of T cell receptor beta chains from one sample in a study of blood T cell repertoires in COVID-19. Profiled with immunoSEQ multiplex PCR; TCRdb holds only in-frame clones, not every one. This sample has 250,000 to 300,000 clones, with 88% found just once. Sequenced material: PBMCs or T cells enriched from blood (not recorded which). These receptors came from a woman aged 60-70 years in a cohort exposed to, infected with or recovered from COVID-19 (not recorded which). Both conserved end residues are part of each CDR3. Each record gives: CDR3 length, V gene, clone size, D gene, J gene, CDR3 protein, CDR3 DNA. A D gene is named only where the DNA matches it firmly. The size field is filled for only some rows; it gives once, few, many or a size class.

14	TRBV13	few	-	TRBJ2-7	CASSLRDTSYEQYF	TGTGCCAGCAGCTTAAGGGACACCTCCTACGAGCAGTACTTC
16	TRBV19	-	-	TRBJ1-5	CASSIRGKRSNQPQHF	TGTGCCAGTAGTATAAGGGGAAAGAGGAGCAATCAGCCCCAGCATTTT
15	TRBV25-1	-	-	TRBJ1-2	CASSDTTGSLVGYTF	TGTGCCAGCAGTGATACCACAGGGTCGCTAGTCGGCTACACCTTC
14	TRBV5-1	-	-	TRBJ2-3	CASSLEDMTDTQYF	TGCGCCAGCAGCTTGGAGGACATGACAGATACGCAGTATTTT
16	TRBV5-1	few	-	TRBJ2-7	CASSLGSTGSSYEQYF	TGCGCCAGCAGCTTAGGATCGACGGGGAGCTCCTACGAGCAGTACTTC
13	TRBV15	-	TRBD1	TRBJ2-7	CATSKGQAYEQYF	TGTGCCACCAGCAAAGGACAGGCCTACGAGCAGTACTTC
16	TRBV6-5	-	TRBD1	TRBJ2-4	CASSYSSGTEKNIQYF	TGTGCCAGCAGTTACTCGTCCGGGACAGAAAAAAACATTCAGTACTTC
13	TRBV6-6	-	TRBD1	TRBJ1-4	CASSYRGGEKLFF	TGTGCCAGCAGCTACAGGGGTGGAGAAAAACTGTTTTTT
15	TRBV27	-	-	TRBJ2-1	CASSLGRGGYNEQFF	TGTGCCAGCAGTTTGGGGAGAGGGGGCTACAATGAGCAGTTCTTC
17	TRBV27	once	-	TRBJ2-7	CASSFTRQRSYSYEQYF	TGTGCCAGCAGTTTCACAAGACAGCGATCCTACTCCTACGAGCAGTACTTC
16	TRBV13	-	TRBD1	TRBJ1-3	CASSLYTGTAGNTIYF	TGTGCCAGCAGCTTATACACCGGGACAGCTGGAAACACCATATATTTT
14	TRBV29-1	-	TRBD1	TRBJ2-7	CSVETGQGSYEQYF	TGCAGCGTTGAGACGGGACAGGGCTCCTACGAGCAGTACTTC
17	TRBV9	-	TRBD1	TRBJ1-1	CASSPWTGGMMNTEAFF	TGTGCCAGCAGCCCTTGGACAGGGGGCATGATGAACACTGAAGCTTTCTTT
13	TRBV11-3	-	-	TRBJ1-4	CASRGASNEKLFF	TGTGCCAGCAGGGGGGCATCTAATGAAAAACTGTTTTTT
15	TRBV2	-	-	TRBJ1-5	CASSEEGRVNQPQHF	TGTGCCAGCAGTGAAGAAGGGAGGGTCAATCAGCCCCAGCATTTT
12	TRBV9	-	-	TRBJ1-6	CASSVEHSPLHF	TGTGCCAGCAGCGTAGAACACTCACCCCTCCACTTT
12	TRBV5-1	-	TRBD1	TRBJ1-2	CASSYDREGYTF	TGCGCCAGCAGTTACGACAGGGAAGGCTACACCTTC
16	TRBV7-2	-	-	TRBJ1-4	CASSARQAGVNEKLFF	TGTGCCAGCAGCGCCAGGCAGGCAGGGGTAAATGAAAAACTGTTTTTT
14	TRBV27	once	-	TRBJ2-3	CASSLRERTDTQYF	TGTGCCAGCAGCCTCAGGGAAAGGACAGATACGCAGTATTTT
15	TRBV28	once	TRBD1	TRBJ2-6	CASSDRGSGANVLTF	TGTGCCAGCAGTGACAGGGGCTCTGGGGCCAACGTCCTGACTTTC
17	TRBV7-6	-	TRBD2	TRBJ2-2	CASSYTSGLANTGELFF	TGTGCCAGCAGCTATACTAGCGGGCTAGCGAACACCGGGGAGCTGTTTTTT
16	TRBV5-1	-	TRBD2	TRBJ2-1	CASSLTSGGPTNEQFF	TGCGCCAGCAGCTTGACTTCGGGAGGGCCAACGAATGAGCAGTTCTTC
16	TRBV30	-	TRBD2	TRBJ2-3	CASGLAGFTSTDTQYF	TGTGCCTCGGGACTAGCGGGTTTTACTAGCACAGATACGCAGTATTTT
15	TRBV6-6	-	-	TRBJ2-1	CASSSSGSSYNEQFF	TGTGCCAGCAGCTCCAGCGGTAGCTCCTACAATGAGCAGTTCTTC
17	TRBV15	-	TRBD1	TRBJ2-7	CATSRVPSVQGAYEQYF	TGTGCCACCAGCAGAGTCCCCTCGGTGCAGGGGGCCTACGAGCAGTACTTC
13	TRBV19	many	-	TRBJ2-5	CASSATRGETQYF	TGTGCCAGTAGTGCGACTAGAGGGGAGACCCAGTACTTC
16	TRBV5-1	-	TRBD2	TRBJ2-2	CASSPTSGLNTGELFF	TGCGCCAGCAGTCCGACTAGCGGGTTAAACACCGGGGAGCTGTTTTTT
18	TRBV6-1	-	TRBD1	TRBJ1-6	CASSEDRAWSSYNSPLHF	TGTGCCAGCAGTGAGGACAGGGCCTGGAGCTCCTATAATTCACCCCTCCACTTT
15	TRBV2	few	TRBD2	TRBJ2-1	CASSDEAGAYNEQFF	TGTGCCAGCAGTGATGAGGCGGGAGCCTACAATGAGCAGTTCTTC
15	TRBV20-1	-	-	TRBJ2-1	CSASESLSSYNEQFF	TGCAGTGCTAGTGAGTCTTTGAGCTCCTACAATGAGCAGTTCTTC
14	TRBV6-5	-	TRBD1	TRBJ2-7	CASTRDRAISEQYF	TGTGCCAGCACTAGGGACAGGGCCATCAGCGAGCAGTACTTC